These T cell receptor beta chains were read from a single sample in a study of blood T cell repertoires in COVID-19. Using immunoSEQ multiplex PCR, the repertoire was profiled, and TCRdb retains in-frame clones only, with some absent. The data contain fewer than 100,000 clones, about 88% of them singletons. Sequenced input: peripheral blood. The origin of the receptors is a man aged 55 to 70 with acute or convalescent COVID-19. Both conserved end residues are part of each CDR3. D genes are given only for firm matches. Where a row states a size, it is once, few, many or the class of an expanded clone; other rows omit it.

TRBV11-2	NA	TRBJ1-2	NA	TGTGCCAGCAGCTTAACGGAGGGTCACTATGGCTACACCTTC	CASSLTEGHYGYTF
TRBV25-1	NA	TRBJ2-7	few	TGTGCCAGCAGTGATAACTTAGCCTACGAGCAGTACTTC	CASSDNLAYEQYF
TRBV5-1	TRBD1	TRBJ1-1	NA	TGCGCCAGCAGCTTGGGGGACAGGGCTAGAACTGAAGCTTTCTTT	CASSLGDRARTEAFF
TRBV15	NA	TRBJ2-5	few	TGTGCCACCAGCAGAAGCCCCGGTGGAGGGACCCAGTACTTC	CATSRSPGGGTQYF
TRBV4-3	TRBD1	TRBJ1-1	NA	TGCGCCAGCAGCCAAGACAGGGGGCTCACTGAAGCTTTCTTT	CASSQDRGLTEAFF
TRBV6-2/TRBV6-3	TRBD1	TRBJ2-7	NA	TGTGCCAGCAGTTTCGTATCGACAGGGGAATACGAGCAGTACTTC	CASSFVSTGEYEQYF
TRBV13	NA	TRBJ1-2	NA	TGTGCCAGCAGCTTAGGAGCTCTAAGGGGAGGCTACACCTTC	CASSLGALRGGYTF
TRBV6-6	NA	TRBJ1-1	NA	TGTGCCAGCAGTCCTTACCTCGACAGTTCAGCCACTGAAGCTTTCTTT	CASSPYLDSSATEAFF
TRBV9	NA	TRBJ1-6	NA	TGTGCCAGCAGCGTAGCGGGAAGCTCCTATAATTCACCCCTCCACTTT	CASSVAGSSYNSPLHF
TRBV5-1	NA	TRBJ2-7	NA	TGCGCCAGCAGCTTGTTCCAGGGGTCCGACGGCGAGCAGTACTTC	CASSLFQGSDGEQYF
TRBV5-1	TRBD2	TRBJ2-3	NA	TGCGCCACCTCCTTGAGGGCTAGCGGGAGGACTAGCACAGATACGCAGTATTTT	CATSLRASGRTSTDTQYF
TRBV24-1	TRBD2	TRBJ2-1	NA	TGTGCCACCAGTGATTCCTTCGGCGGGAGGGGGAATGAGCAGTTCTTC	CATSDSFGGRGNEQFF
TRBV2	NA	TRBJ2-7	NA	TGTGCCAGCAGTGAAGCGCCGGCAGGGCTGCCCTACGAGCAGTACTTC	CASSEAPAGLPYEQYF
TRBV5-6	TRBD1	TRBJ2-5	NA	TGTGCCAGCAGCCGACGCACAGGGGTTATCGAGACCCAGTACTTC	CASSRRTGVIETQYF
TRBV7-9	NA	TRBJ1-1	NA	TGTGCCAGCAGCGTACAGAACACTGAAGCTTTCTTT	CASSVQNTEAFF
TRBV6-5	NA	TRBJ2-2	NA	TGTGCCAGCAGTCAGGGGTACACCGGGGAGCTGTTTTTT	CASSQGYTGELFF
TRBV5-1	NA	TRBJ1-1	once	TGCGCCAGCAGCTCATCGGGGGGGAACACTGAAGCTTTCTTT	CASSSSGGNTEAFF
TRBV5-8	NA	TRBJ1-3	NA	TGTGCCAGCAGCTTGGGGCGGAGTGGAAACACCATATATTTT	CASSLGRSGNTIYF
TRBV2	TRBD1	TRBJ1-1	NA	TGTGCCAGCAGGGAGGGGGCCTTGAACACTGAAGCTTTCTTT	CASREGALNTEAFF
TRBV7-9	NA	TRBJ1-5	NA	TGTGCCAGCAGCTTATCTGCTGGGAGTCAGCCCCAGCATTTT	CASSLSAGSQPQHF
TRBV5-1	NA	TRBJ1-2	few	TGCGCCAGCAGATCGGCCCTTGGAGCAGGGGACTATGGCTACACCTTC	CASRSALGAGDYGYTF
TRBV29-1	NA	TRBJ1-2	NA	TGCAGCGCCTCCCCCGGAGGAGTCTATGGCTACACCTTC	CSASPGGVYGYTF
TRBV6-5	TRBD1	TRBJ1-1	NA	TGTGCCAGCAGCACGGGACAGTGGGGCACTGAAGCTTTCTTT	CASSTGQWGTEAFF
TRBV9	TRBD1	TRBJ2-7	NA	TGTGCCAGCAGCGTGTACGGGACAGGGGGCGTGTACGAGCAGTACTTC	CASSVYGTGGVYEQYF
TRBV2	NA	TRBJ1-5	NA	TGTGCCAGCAGTGAAGAAGCAGGGGCAGGGCAGCCCCAGCATTTT	CASSEEAGAGQPQHF
TRBV5-1	TRBD1	TRBJ1-1	NA	TGCGCCAGCAGCTTGGCCGGGACAGCAAACACTGAAGCTTTCTTT	CASSLAGTANTEAFF
TRBV11-2	TRBD1	TRBJ2-5	NA	TGTGCCAGCAGCCCCGACAGGGGGGTCGGAGAGACCCAGTACTTC	CASSPDRGVGETQYF
TRBV9	TRBD2	TRBJ2-2	NA	TGTGCCAGCAGCGTAGCTATCCTAGCGGGAGGCCCCCCTTCGGGCGGGGAGCTGTTTTTT	CASSVAILAGGPPSGGELFF
TRBV27	NA	TRBJ1-1	NA	TGTGCCAGCAGTCACAAGAAGAACACTGAAGCTTTCTTT	CASSHKKNTEAFF
TRBV6-6	TRBD2	TRBJ2-7	NA	TGTGCCAGCTCCCCTAGCGGGGTCTACGAGCAGTACTTC	CASSPSGVYEQYF
TRBV10-3	NA	TRBJ2-3	NA	TGTGCCATCAGTGCGGGAAAGACTAGCACAGATACGCAGTATTTT	CAISAGKTSTDTQYF
TRBV7-2	TRBD1	TRBJ1-1	NA	TGTGCCAGCAGAGTTTCCGGGACAGGGAGGACTGAAGCTTTCTTT	CASRVSGTGRTEAFF
TRBV5-1	TRBD1	TRBJ2-3	NA	TGCGCCAGCAGCCCGCCCGGGACAGGTGTTGATACGCAGTATTTT	CASSPPGTGVDTQYF
TRBV9	TRBD2	TRBJ2-2	NA	TGTGCCAGCAGCCCTCAGGGACTAGCGGAGGCCACCGGGGAGCTGTTTTTT	CASSPQGLAEATGELFF
TRBV7-9	TRBD2	TRBJ2-1	NA	TGTGCCAGCAGTCGAATACCGGGACTAGCGGGAGAGCAGTTCTTC	CASSRIPGLAGEQFF
TRBV29-1	NA	TRBJ2-5	NA	TGCAGCGTTAGGGGTTCGGAGACCCAGTACTTC	CSVRGSETQYF
TRBV30	TRBD1	TRBJ1-2	once	TGTGCCTGGAGTGTACTCGGATCAGGGGGCGGCTACACCTTC	CAWSVLGSGGGYTF
TRBV2	NA	TRBJ2-5	NA	TGTGCCAGCAGTGGGATGCGATTTGAGGTAGAGACCCAGTACTTC	CASSGMRFEVETQYF
TRBV19	NA	TRBJ2-7	NA	TGTGCCAGTAGTAGCGGGCCGTCCTACGAGCAGTACTTC	CASSSGPSYEQYF
TRBV4-2	TRBD1	TRBJ2-5	NA	TGTGCCAGCAGCCAAGGAGATTGGACAGGGGGAATCCAAGAGACCCAGTACTTC	CASSQGDWTGGIQETQYF
TRBV5-4	TRBD1	TRBJ2-2	NA	TGTGCCAGCAGCAAACCCGGGACAGGGACCGGGGAGCTGTTTTTT	CASSKPGTGTGELFF
TRBV19	NA	TRBJ1-3	NA	TGTGCCAGTAGTAAGGCGGGGGAAGTCGGCACCATATATTTT	CASSKAGEVGTIYF
TRBV5-8	NA	TRBJ1-1	NA	TGTGCCAGCAGCTTGCGGTTGAACACTGAAGCTTTCTTT	CASSLRLNTEAFF
TRBV3-1/TRBV3-2	TRBD2	TRBJ2-1	NA	TGTGCCAGCAGCCAAGGGGGAGGGCTAGCGGGGAGCAGTCCGTTCTTC	CASSQGGGLAGSSPFF
TRBV5-4	TRBD1	TRBJ1-2	NA	TGTGCCAGCAGCTTACCGGGACAGGGGGTGGTCTATGGCTACACCTTC	CASSLPGQGVVYGYTF
TRBV11-2	NA	TRBJ2-5	NA	TGTGCCAGCAGCCGTAGCCAGGAGACCCAGTACTTC	CASSRSQETQYF
TRBV6-4	TRBD1	TRBJ2-1	NA	TGTGCCAGCAAAAGGGACAGAGACTACAATGAGCAGTTCTTC	CASKRDRDYNEQFF
TRBV27	NA	TRBJ1-5	NA	TGTGCCAGCAGTCCCAGAGACAGGTATAGCAATCAGCCCCAGCATTTT	CASSPRDRYSNQPQHF
TRBV24-1	TRBD1	TRBJ2-2	NA	TGTGCCACCAGTGATACGAGGACAGGGGCCGGGGAGCTGTTTTTT	CATSDTRTGAGELFF
TRBV5-6	TRBD1	TRBJ2-1	NA	TGTGCCAGCAGCCGGGAGAGGACAGGGTCTTACAATGAGCAGTTCTTC	CASSRERTGSYNEQFF